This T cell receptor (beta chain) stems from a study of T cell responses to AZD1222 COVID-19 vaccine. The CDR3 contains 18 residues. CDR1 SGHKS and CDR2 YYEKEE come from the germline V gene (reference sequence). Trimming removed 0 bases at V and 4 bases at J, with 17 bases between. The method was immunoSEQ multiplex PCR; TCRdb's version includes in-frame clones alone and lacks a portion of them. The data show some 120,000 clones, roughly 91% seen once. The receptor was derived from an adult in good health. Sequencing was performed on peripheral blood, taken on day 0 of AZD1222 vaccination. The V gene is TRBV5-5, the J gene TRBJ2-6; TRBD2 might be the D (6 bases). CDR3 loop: CASSLVGGTVTGANVLTF. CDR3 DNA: TGTGCCAGCAGCTTGGTCGGAGGGACTGTGACAGGGGCCAACGTCCTGACTTTC.